The sequence of this T cell receptor (beta chain) was determined in a study of control samples from healthy donors and cancer patients (dated by TCRdb to the early 2020s). Counted from cysteine to phenylalanine, this CDR3 has 16 amino acids. Of the read, only the CDR3 DNA is kept; its 48 bases are in frame from base 1. According to the germline V gene (reference sequence), CDR1 reads SGHNT and CDR2 reads YYREEE. The germline V and J ends show losses of 3 bases and 1 base respectively, and no gene match explains 4 bases of the junction. A note on this clone: No cognate antigen has been identified for it. Base qualities are not recorded, but no much larger clone differs from it by a single base.

Libraries came from the immunoSEQ multiplex PCR assay. The immuneACCESS repertoire file appears here via TCRdb, limited to in-frame rearrangements. These files lack a portion of the clones; in checked studies, under half of the deficit traces to unresolved V genes, and the cause of the others is not known. The sample table contains 55,000 to 65,000 clones; only one count was recorded for about 89% of them. The ten largest clonotypes hold approximately 11% of the sample. This receptor was taken from a woman in her sixties or seventies with lung cancer. Sample: PBMCs. In this chain, TRBV5-4 is recombined with TRBJ2-5; TRBD2 agrees with 12 junctional bases. In nucleotide form, the sequence is TGTGCCAGCAGCTGGACTAGCGGGGCGCTCCAAGAGACCCAGTACTTC. It specifies CASSWTSGALQETQYF. Outside the CDR3, residues come from the reference TRBV5-4 and TRBJ2-5 proteins, so the full variable domain is: ETGVTQSPTHLIKTRGQQVTLRCSSQSGHNTVSWYQQALGQGPQFIFQYYREEENGRGNFPPRFSGLQFPNYSSELNVNALELDDSALYLCASSWTSGALQETQYFGPGTRLLVL.